The TCR beta chain under discussion was sequenced for a study of T cells after yellow fever vaccination. Background on the study: With SMART-Seq v4 Ultra Low Input, the fractions containing low cell numbers were prepared.

The study made its TCR cDNA through 5'RACE template switching. That step introduced a universal primer site along with UMIs. TCRdb redid the calling of the 5' RACE reads with MiXCR, one entry per CDR3 protein. Altogether 620,000 or so distinct CDR3 sequences are present, roughly an eighth being singletons, with the ten largest covering 14% to 15%. The CDR3 has 13 amino acids. After removal of 5 bases from V and 4 bases from J, the junction contained 4 bases not matched to a gene. To note about this clonotype: Antigen: not known.

Overall study results and limits: The bulk population could contribute abundant contaminating clonotypes to FACS-sorted repertoires. Post-booster samples contained most primary-vaccination clones (approximately 96% CD4, about 90% CD8).

This receptor was taken from a man aged 25-45 years who received the YFV17D yellow fever vaccine. The sequencing used PBMCs, collected on the day of the yellow fever booster vaccination. The chain uses TRBV12-3 or TRBV12-4 and TRBJ2-5; 7 bases are a match to TRBD1. The CDR3 reads CASSHWDRETQYF. The CDR3 bases are TGTGCCAGCAGTCACTGGGACAGAGAGACCCAGTACTTC.